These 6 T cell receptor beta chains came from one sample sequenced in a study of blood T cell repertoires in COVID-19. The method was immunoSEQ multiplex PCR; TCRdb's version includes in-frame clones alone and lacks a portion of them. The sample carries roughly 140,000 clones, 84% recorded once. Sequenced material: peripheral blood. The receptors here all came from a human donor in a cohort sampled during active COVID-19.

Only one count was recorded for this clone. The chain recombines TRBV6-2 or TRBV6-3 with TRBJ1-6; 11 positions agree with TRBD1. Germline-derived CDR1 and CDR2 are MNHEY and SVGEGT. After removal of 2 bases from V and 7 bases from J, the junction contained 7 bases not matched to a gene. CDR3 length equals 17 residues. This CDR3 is CASSYTPGQGANSPLHF. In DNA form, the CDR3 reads TGTGCCAGCAGTTACACCCCAGGACAGGGGGCGAATTCACCCCTCCACTTT.

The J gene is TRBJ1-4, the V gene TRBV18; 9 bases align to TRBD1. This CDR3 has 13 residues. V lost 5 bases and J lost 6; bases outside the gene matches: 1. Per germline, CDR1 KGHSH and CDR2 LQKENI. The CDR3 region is CASSRDRDEKLFF. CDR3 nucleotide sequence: TGTGCCAGCTCAAGGGACAGGGATGAAAAACTGTTTTTT.

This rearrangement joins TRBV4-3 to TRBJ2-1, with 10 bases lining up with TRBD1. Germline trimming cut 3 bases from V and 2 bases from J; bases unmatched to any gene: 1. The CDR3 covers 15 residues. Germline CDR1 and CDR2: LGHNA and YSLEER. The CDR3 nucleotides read TGCGCCAGCAGCCAGGGACAGGGGACCTACAATGAGCAGTTCTTC. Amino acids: CASSQGQGTYNEQFF.

This CDR3 reads CASSLEQATYGYTF. DNA of the CDR3: TGCGCCAGCAGCTTGGAACAGGCGACTTATGGCTACACCTTC. The chain carries TRBV5-1 and TRBJ1-2; D may be TRBD1 (5 bases). The CDR3 has 14 amino acids. The V end was cut by 0 bases, the J end by 5 bases, with 11 bases between. CDR1 and CDR2 (germline): SGHRS, YFSETQ.

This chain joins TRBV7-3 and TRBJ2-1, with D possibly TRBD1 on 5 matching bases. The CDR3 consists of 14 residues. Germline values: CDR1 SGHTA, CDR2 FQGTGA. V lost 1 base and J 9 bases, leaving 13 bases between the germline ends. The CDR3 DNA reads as TGTGCCAGCAGCTTAAGTTCAGGGAATGGTGAGCAGTTCTTC. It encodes CASSLSSGNGEQFF.

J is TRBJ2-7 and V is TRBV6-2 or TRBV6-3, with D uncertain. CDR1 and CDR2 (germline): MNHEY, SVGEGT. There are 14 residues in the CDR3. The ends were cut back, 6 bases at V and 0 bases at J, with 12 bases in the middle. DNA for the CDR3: TGTGCCAGCAGCAATAGACTGGACTCCTACGAGCAGTACTTC. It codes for CASSNRLDSYEQYF.